The present T cell receptor beta chain was sequenced within a study of T cells in Graves' hyperthyroidism and ophthalmopathy (dated by TCRdb to the late 2010s). At the level of the whole study: Peripheral blood was collected at initial diagnosis, before any treatment. A discovery cohort of about a hundred patients, roughly 45 with Graves' ophthalmopathy and approximately 55 with stable Graves' hyperthyroidism, was used to find distinguishing TCR V-J signatures. Prospective prediction of ophthalmopathy was tested in an independent validation cohort of 18 to 20 hyperthyroidism patients and 15 to 17 patients who later progressed to ophthalmopathy. The 75 to 100 discovery patients were divided at random into training and test sets in a 7:3 ratio. Thyroid tissue and blood T-cell repertoires from about 6 Graves' hyperthyroidism patients were also compared in the study. Following sampling, methimazole starting at 30 mg daily was given to hyperthyroidism patients, and high-dose intravenous methylprednisolone was given to ophthalmopathy patients. According to the paper, TCR Vbeta CDR3 sequencing was carried out on some 140 peripheral blood samples, which came from under 50 ophthalmopathy, under 85 hyperthyroidism and approximately 17 progressor patients.

Comments on this clonotype: Its antigen has not been determined. No much larger clone exists at a distance of one base, and base qualities are not known.

Ophthalmopathy patients had moderately to severely active disease, Clinical Activity Score of at least 3, NOSPECS grade of at least 4, and duration under 3 months. Any patient with an uncontrolled infection, another autoimmune disease, pregnancy or lactation was excluded. Clinical symptoms, serum thyroxine and TRAb, thyroid ultrasound, and orbital computed tomography formed the basis for the diagnoses. PBMCs were isolated from about 10 ml of fresh peripheral blood by Ficoll-Paque density gradient centrifugation. Trizol reagent was used to extract total RNA, and RNA quality was then checked on an Agilent 2100 Bioanalyzer. The CDR3, cysteine through phenylalanine, is 14 amino acids long. The sequence is cut down to CDR3 DNA, 42 bases in frame from base 1. Compared with germline, V lacks 5 bases and J lacks 4 bases; bases without a gene match: 10. For CDR1 and CDR2, the germline V gene (reference sequence) lists DFQATT and SNEGSKA.

Study-wide conclusions, independent of this receptor: A 13 V-J signature model separated ophthalmopathy from stable hyperthyroidism, with about 90% sensitivity and roughly 84% specificity in cross-validation and 80%/75% in testing. Most expanded thyroid clonotypes (frequency above 0.001) were also found in blood, which suggests that blood repertoires may mirror thyroid immune responses. In validation, the model predicted progression to ophthalmopathy a median of around 6.5 months before onset, with roughly 70% sensitivity and roughly 79% specificity. Sample size was not statistically predetermined, and investigators were not blinded to group allocation.

TCR beta CDR3 regions were amplified from RNA transcripts. The TCR CDR3 was subjected to a first round of RT-PCR using the HTBI primer set and the Qiagen OneStep RT-PCR kit. Libraries were constructed in a second round of multiplex PCR, after which size selection and purification were performed. Sequencing of the libraries was done on an Illumina HiSeq2000 using paired-end 100 bp reads. The original methods were these. Raw data were processed with SOAPnuke, discarding reads with adapters, uncalled bases, mean Phred below 15, or no exact constant-primer or identifier match. High-quality paired reads were merged using COPE v1.2.5, and each unique nucleotide sequence was defined as a clonotype. MiTCR v1.1 was used to align clonotypes to the IMGT TRBV, TRBD and TRBJ reference segments. The analysis was restricted to V-J combinations with a frequency above 0.0001, which together covered 99% to 99.2% of the repertoires. A TCS score was defined as the ratio between F50 (clonal expansion) and ExV (chaos), using BLOSUM62-based TCRdist between CDR3 peptides within each V-J. Welch's t-statistics and random forest reduced several hundred V-J features to 13, which were used in a naive Bayes classifier (R e1071). TCRdb trimmed the raw reads at Q25, called clones with MiXCR and kept productive beta chains. Identical CDR3 proteins give one entry, which carries the most common genes and DNA. The V and J calls were determined by TCRdb, not by the authors. The sample table shows about 520,000 distinct CDR3 sequences, and around a quarter are seen once. About 11% of the sample goes to the ten largest clones.

Here the chain combines TRBV20-1 and TRBJ1-2, and 7 bases in between align with TRBD1. This receptor was taken from a woman aged 25 to 39 with Graves' ophthalmopathy. The sequencing input was blood. The nucleotides are TGCAGTGCTTCTCCGGGACAGCGCCCCTATGGCTACACCTTC. This sequence encodes CSASPGQRPYGYTF.